This T cell receptor beta chain was sequenced during a study of cytomegalovirus exposure and HLA in healthy donors. The overall study: A subsequent analysis stated that the 100 to 150 validation repertoires were run on the same platform as the roughly 700 first-cohort repertoires.

The study's findings and limits: That first-cohort TCR clusters tended to co-occur in the roughly 130 validation repertoires was found in a later analysis. Using the classifier, cytomegalovirus status was reportedly diagnosed with high specificity and sensitivity. The investigators catalogued 164 TCR beta chains as cytomegalovirus-associated.

The table came from immunoSEQ multiplex PCR; TCRdb's copy has only in-frame clones and leaves some out. The top ten hold roughly 3.7% of the sample, which has 80,000 to 100,000 clones, around 85% seen once. On this clone itself: The antigen remains unidentified.

Looked up from germline, CDR1 is SGHDN and CDR2 is FVKESK. The CDR3 length is 14 residues. V lost 2 bases, J lost 4 bases, and 4 bases stayed unmatched. The receptor was isolated from a woman aged 25-40 years in good health and CMV-seronegative. The rearrangement joins TRBV14 to TRBJ2-5; 7 positions agree with TRBD1. The sample taken for sequencing was PBMCs. The CDR3 bases are TGTGCCAGCAGCCAAATTGACAGGGTAGAGACCCAGTACTTC. Translated: CASSQIDRVETQYF.